The sequence of this TCR beta chain was determined in a study of blood T cells in healthy people across ages. Study details: About one barcoded beta molecule per two T cells was the capture yield of template switching.

Broader study findings: Expanded clonotype shifts may have been confounded, as the donors had an unknown CMV status.

Only a few counts were recorded for this clonotype. What it binds is not known. CDR3 length: 12 residues. CDR1 is ENHRY and CDR2 is SYGVKD in the germline V gene. The V gene lost 4 bases and the J gene lost 2 bases, with 3 bases spanning the gap. A sample-barcoded 5' primer and a J-beta primer mix were used in a second PCR of roughly 6 to 11 cycles. At least 3 million CDR3-containing paired-end reads were obtained per sample. One entry per CDR3 protein, called by TCRdb with MiXCR from the 5' RACE reads. The table shows hundreds of thousands of distinct CDR3 sequences, with approximately 21% occurring only once. Extraction of total RNA produced a minimum of 5.5 micrograms from each sample.

The chain has TRBV10-3 and TRBJ2-1; D ambiguous. The sample was blood. This TCR was sampled from a man in his sixties or seventies in good health. The CDR3 region is CAISGPYNEQFF. As DNA, the CDR3 is TGTGCCATCAGTGGACCCTACAATGAGCAGTTCTTC.